This T cell receptor beta chain comes out of a study of shared clonotypes between healthy human individuals. Study observations and caveats: Clonotype sharing among donors was expected to depend on sequencing depth.

This clone was observed a single time. The antigen is unknown. This specimen includes other DNA sequences encoding the same CDR3. The V and J ends lost 4 bases and 4 bases, in that order; junction bases with no gene match: 0. Germline CDR1 LNHDA, CDR2 SQIVND (reference sequence). This CDR3 is 12 amino acids long. Donors comprised healthy HIV-negative adults lacking recent acute infections or vaccinations. Sequenced by immunoSEQ multiplex PCR; TCRdb stores in-frame clones only, minus some. The sample holds approximately 2.3 million clones, approximately 93% seen once. The chain employs TRBV19 and TRBJ2-5; 7 bases are shared with TRBD1. The sequencing input was naive CD4+ T cells from PBMCs. Subset noted: CD45RA+ positively selected. The clonotype originates from a man aged 18 to 29 in good health. Some clones in this sample may be carry-over from other donors' samples. As DNA, the CDR3 is TGTGCCAGTAGTACAGGGGGAGAGACCCAGTACTTC. It translates to CASSTGGETQYF. Variable domain in full (rest from reference TRBV19 and TRBJ2-5): DGGITQSPKYLFRKEGQNVTLSCEQNLNHDAMYWYRQDPGQGLRLIYYSQIVNDFQKGDIAEGYSVSREKKESFPLTVTSAQKNPTAFYLCASSTGGETQYFGPGTRLLVL.